These 21 T cell receptor beta chains share one sample of origin, sequenced in a study of early T cells in non-severe SARS-CoV-2 infection. TCRdb processed the 5' RACE reads anew with MiXCR; each CDR3 protein has one entry. Of tens of thousands of distinct CDR3 sequences in the sample, approximately 10% were seen once. The sample was whole blood, taken at baseline. These receptors were collected from an adult who was a healthcare worker with PCR-confirmed SARS-CoV-2 infection or an uninfected control (not recorded which).

This clonotype was observed a few times. The chain joins TRBV12-5 to TRBJ2-5, with 9 bases lining up with TRBD1. Losses at the gene ends were 2 bases for V and 4 bases for J; bases not matched to a gene: 5. CDR1 is LGHNT, CDR2 FRNRAP, per germline. This CDR3 comprises 15 residues. This CDR3 is CASGLIGTGIETQYF. The CDR3 bases are TGTGCTAGTGGTTTGATTGGGACAGGGATAGAGACCCAGTACTTC.

This clonotype was detected only a few times. V usage is TRBV6-2 or TRBV6-3 and J usage is TRBJ2-3; TRBD1 matches at 8 bases. The germline V gene encodes CDR1 MNHEY and CDR2 SVGEGT. V lost 0 bases, J lost 6 bases, and 11 bases stayed unmatched. This CDR3 spans 17 amino acids. CDR3 loop: CASSYSIAGQGLDTQYF. The CDR3 DNA sequence: TGTGCCAGCAGTTACTCGATCGCTGGACAGGGACTTGATACGCAGTATTTT.

This clonotype has a handful of counts. The rearrangement uses TRBV24-1 and TRBJ2-7; maybe TRBD2 (5 bases). Germline V gene lookup returns CDR1 KGHDR and CDR2 SFDVKD. CDR3 length: 13 amino acids. Trimming took off 7 bases at V and 4 bases at J, with 13 bases between the two ends. Written as DNA, the CDR3 is TGTGCCACCAGCAAGGGAGATCGGTACGAGCAGTACTTC. It encodes CATSKGDRYEQYF.

This clonotype was seen at least ten times. The chain recombines TRBV18 with TRBJ2-5; the D gene is possibly TRBD2 (6 bases). The CDR3 consists of 13 residues. The V end lost 3 bases, the J end lost 4 bases, and 9 bases lay between the germline ends. The germline V gene has CDR1 KGHSH and CDR2 LQKENI. The CDR3 DNA sequence: TGTGCCAGCTCACCCGGGGGACCAGAGACCCAGTACTTC. This codes for CASSPGGPETQYF.

This clonotype was detected a few times. CDR3 loop: CASSNKPSGAYEQYF. CDR3 DNA: TGTGCCAGCAGCAACAAGCCTAGCGGGGCCTACGAGCAGTACTTC. The rearrangement links TRBV21-1 to TRBJ2-7; the table's D call TRBD2 went unverified against the DNA. TRBV21-1 is listed as a pseudogene. The CDR3 spans 15 residues.

The CDR3 DNA reads as TGTGCCAGCAGCTTATATACACGGGGGGCGGGAGAGACCCAGTACTTC. This translates into CASSLYTRGAGETQYF. The V gene is TRBV7-2, the J gene TRBJ2-5, with D tentatively TRBD2 (7 bases). Germline values: CDR1 SGHTA, CDR2 FQGNSA. Trimming pared 2 bases from V and 4 bases from J, leaving 17 bases between. This CDR3 has 16 amino acids.

At least ten counts were recorded for this clonotype. The chain has TRBV19 and TRBJ2-1, with 11 bases matching TRBD2. The V gene end was trimmed by 3 bases and the J gene end by 10 bases; junction bases not matched to a gene: 2. Germline lookup yields CDR1 LNHDA and CDR2 SQIVND (reference sequence). The CDR3 spans 13 residues. Here the CDR3 DNA reads TGTGCCAGTAGTATTCGGACTAGCGGGGAGCAGTTCTTC. Translation: CASSIRTSGEQFF.

The sample holds a few counts of this clonotype. The chain employs TRBV20-1 and TRBJ2-3, with 13 bases identical to TRBD2. The CDR3 loop spans 17 amino acids. Germline lookup yields CDR1 DFQATT and CDR2 SNEGSKA (reference sequence). V dropped 3 bases and J dropped 5; count of bases not matched to a gene: 11. The CDR3 spells CSARPPLAGGPEDTQYF. In DNA, the CDR3 is TGCAGTGCTAGGCCCCCACTAGCGGGGGGGCCAGAAGATACGCAGTATTTT.

This clonotype was seen once. The chain couples TRBV12-3 or TRBV12-4 to TRBJ1-2; D unresolved. The CDR3 runs to 11 residues. The germline V and J ends were trimmed by 6 bases and 4 bases, with 6 bases remaining between them. This chain's CDR3 is CASSWAYGYTF. The DNA of the CDR3 is TGTGCCAGCAGCTGGGCCTATGGCTACACCTTC.

This clonotype was seen many times. The chain links TRBV7-9 to TRBJ2-1, with D possibly matching TRBD1 (6 bases). Trimming cost V 5 bases and J 11 bases, with 16 bases left between them. Germline V gives CDR1 SEHNR, CDR2 FQNEAQ (reference sequence). The CDR3 is 13 amino acids. CDR3 sequence reads: CASSAWGRAKQFF. In nucleotides, the CDR3 is TGTGCCAGCAGCGCCTGGGGGCGGGCAAAGCAGTTCTTC.

This clonotype was observed a handful of times. V usage is TRBV6-5 and J usage is TRBJ2-3; a weak D match, TRBD1 (5 bases). Trimming removed 2 bases from V and 5 bases from J, with 11 bases in between. The V gene's germline CDR1 is MNHEY and CDR2 SVGAGI. The length of the CDR3 is 14 residues. This CDR3 reads CASSYGAGQDTQYF. The CDR3 DNA reads TGTGCCAGCAGTTACGGGGCAGGGCAAGATACGCAGTATTTT.

This clonotype has only one observation. The chain uses TRBV5-6 and TRBJ2-5; 11 bases are shared with TRBD2. With 3 bases clipped from V and 2 bases from J, the junction kept 6 bases outside the gene matches. The CDR3 is 16 amino acids. In germline, CDR1 is SGHDT, CDR2 YYEEEE. CDR3 sequence: CASSWGLAVQQETQYF. In nucleotides, the CDR3 is TGTGCCAGCAGCTGGGGACTAGCGGTGCAGCAAGAGACCCAGTACTTC.

V usage is TRBV6-1 and J usage is TRBJ1-2; no definite D call. Trimming shortened V by 0 bases and J by 7 bases, and 3 bases separated the two germline ends. The CDR3 sequence is 11 residues long. Germline V gene sequence: CDR1 MNHNS, CDR2 SASEGT. The CDR3 DNA reads as TGTGCCAGCAGTGAAGCGCGTGGCTACACCTTC. This encodes CASSEARGYTF.

In this sample, this clonotype turned up a few times. Mismatch with germline at one junction end may stem from a read error. J is TRBJ1-2 and V is TRBV28, with D unclear. CDR1 is MDHEN, CDR2 SYDVKM, per germline. The CDR3 sequence is 13 residues long. CDR3: CASGGGVNYGYTF. The CDR3 region has the DNA TGCGCCAGCGGCGGAGGAGTCAACTATGGCTACACCTTC.

There are many counts of this clonotype. The V gene is TRBV4-1, the J gene TRBJ2-3; no clear D gene. The CDR3 has 15 residues. The V and J ends lost 1 base and 6 bases respectively, with 14 bases between them. Germline CDR1 reads MGHRA; CDR2 reads YSYEKL. In DNA form, the CDR3 reads TGCGCCAGCAGCCAAGTTACATTATCCGTGGATACGCAGTATTTT. Protein product: CASSQVTLSVDTQYF.

The chain is built from TRBV27 and TRBJ2-2, with D possibly TRBD1 on 5 matching bases. V lost 6 bases to trimming and J lost 6 bases, with 17 bases between them. CDR1 and CDR2 from the germline V gene are MNHEY and SMNVEV (reference sequence). This CDR3 contains 15 residues. CDR3 region: CASSSGFRFPGELFF. The CDR3 coding sequence is TGTGCCAGCAGCTCAGGGTTTAGATTTCCCGGGGAGCTGTTTTTT.

This clonotype has more than one count but fewer than ten. The V call is TRBV2, the J call TRBJ2-3; TRBD2 matches at 8 bases. V gave up 8 bases and J gave up 5 bases; unmatched junction bases: 9. The length of the CDR3 is 14 residues. Germline CDR1 is SNHLY and CDR2 is FYNNEI. The CDR3 bases are TGTGCCAGCCGGATGACTAGCGTAGGAGATACGCAGTATTTT. Residues: CASRMTSVGDTQYF. Full variable domain (outside the CDR3, taken from reference TRBV2 and TRBJ2-3): EPEVTQTPSHQVTQMGQEVILRCVPISNHLYFYWYRQILGQKVEFLVSFYNNEISEKSEIFDDQFSVERPDGSNFTLKIRSTKLEDSAMYFCASRMTSVGDTQYFGPGTRLTVL.

The chain recombines TRBV6-6 with TRBJ1-6; tentatively, D is TRBD1 (6 bases). The CDR3 sequence is 17 residues long. Germline-derived CDR1 and CDR2 are MNHNY and SVGAGI (reference sequence). Between the trimmed V and J ends, which lost 4 bases and 6 bases, there was a span of 19 bases. CDR3 residues: CASSSASGQFGNSPLHF. The DNA of the CDR3 is TGTGCCAGCAGTTCCGCTTCCGGACAGTTTGGTAATTCACCCCTCCACTTT.

This clonotype was seen more than once but under ten times. The V and J genes are TRBV6-5 and TRBJ2-3; D remains ambiguous. Germline V CDR1 and CDR2: MNHEY, SVGAGI. CDR3 length: 15 amino acids. Trimming pared 4 bases from V and 1 base from J, leaving 12 bases between. The CDR3 region is CASSSPFAGTDTQYF. As DNA, the CDR3 is TGTGCCAGCAGTTCTCCTTTCGCGGGCACAGATACGCAGTATTTT.

The rearrangement joins TRBV30 to TRBJ2-3, with TRBD1 as a possible D gene (6 bases). Germline CDR1 GTSNPN, CDR2 SVGIG (reference sequence). V was pared by 5 bases and J by 9 bases, with 15 bases between. The CDR3 runs 12 residues. CDR3 region: CAWVKKDRTQYF. Written as DNA, the CDR3 is TGTGCCTGGGTAAAAAAGGACAGAACGCAGTATTTT.

The rearrangement uses TRBV5-1 and TRBJ2-7; 12 nucleotides line up with TRBD1. V shed 4 bases, J shed 2 bases, and the junction held 10 bases outside the gene matches. The germline CDR1 and CDR2 sequences are SGHRS and YFSETQ. The CDR3 is 17 residues long. The CDR3 DNA reads as TGCGCCAGCAGCGGGGGACAGGGGGCTTTACTCGCCTACGAGCAGTACTTC. It translates to CASSGGQGALLAYEQYF.